This T cell receptor (beta chain) was sequenced for a study of post-analysis software for immune sequencing data (dated by TCRdb to between 2015 and 2016). Study-wide context: Disease courses on record covered relapsing-remitting, secondary progressive and progressive-relapsing multiple sclerosis, though some patients had no subtype annotation. The multiple sclerosis patient repertoires were compared with about a dozen previously published healthy control repertoires from donors aged about 6 to 26 years. A subset of samples was prepared in parallel using single-end sample barcoding, then pooled and co-amplified after Illumina adapter ligation.

To note about this clonotype: It has no known antigen specificity. Per-base qualities were not stored, and no clone one base away is much larger.

The CDR3 runs 17 amino acids, cysteine and phenylalanine included. Of all the DNA, just the CDR3 is kept, 51 bases in frame from base 1. The library relied on PCR. The instrument was an Illumina HiSeq 2500. To reduce PCR and sequencing biases, unique molecular identifiers were incorporated into the TCR beta cDNA libraries. Per 1 to 10 million input T cells, roughly 0.5 million cDNA molecules were obtained, such that each molecule approximated one T cell. Patient libraries were prepared and sequenced with the same protocol used for the earlier healthy control dataset. Samples belonging to the same batch were prepared together, multiplexed and sequenced on a shared HiSeq lane. As for how the authors treated the data: MIGEC was used to process the raw barcoded reads, and molecular identifier groups with only a single read were discarded before consensus assembly and CDR3 extraction. Clonotype tables were post-analysed with VDJtools, and diversity was normalized by down-sampling all datasets to the smallest sample size. In repertoire overlap clustering, CDR3 amino acid sequences, but not nucleotide sequences, were matched to correct batch-related cross-sample contamination. TCRdb itself trimmed the public reads at Q25 with fastp, ran MiXCR and retained productive beta chains. CDR3 protein duplicates are merged, each entry listing the most common genes and DNA. What appears here as the V and J calls and clone size reflects TCRdb's work, not the paper's. This sample comprises hundreds of thousands of distinct CDR3 sequences, roughly three fifths of them detected only once. Clones ranked in the top ten supply over 9% of the sample.

Overall study outcomes, separate from this receptor: The multiple sclerosis patient group was slightly younger than the control group. Normalized Chao1 diversity was significantly lower in multiple sclerosis patients than controls, suggesting substantial peripheral T-cell clonal expansion. Direct clustering with F measure showed strong co-clustering of samples prepared in the same batch, prompting a batch-effect correction. Roughly 5 TRBV segments, including TRBV5-6, TRBV5-1 and TRBV20-1, were significantly more frequent in patients than controls.

TCR beta repertoires were profiled from peripheral blood of over 10 young patients with multiple sclerosis to demonstrate the VDJtools post-analysis software. The multiple sclerosis patients were children and adolescents ranging in age from about 6 to 17 years. The chain joins TRBV12-3 or TRBV12-4 to TRBJ2-7, and 13 junction bases match TRBD2. Near its end, the DNA agrees better with TRBJ2-5, so the J call may be wrong. The specimen was blood. The origin of this receptor is a girl aged 2-10 years with multiple sclerosis. The DNA sequence is TGTGCCAGCAGTTCCGGGACTAGCGGGACCGGGCAGGAGACCCAGTACTTC. Its product reads: CASSSGTSGTGQETQYF.